This paragraph covers one T cell receptor (beta chain) sequence. This sample was included in a study of control samples from healthy donors and cancer patients. Measured with immunoSEQ multiplex PCR; TCRdb has only the in-frame clones, and not every one. The sample has 150,000 to 200,000 clones, 91% seen once. The length of the CDR3 is 15 residues. Trimming stripped 2 bases from V and 2 bases from J, with 13 bases between. Germline V gene sequence: CDR1 ENHRY, CDR2 SYGVKD. The TCR originated in a woman aged 25 to 45 in good health. The genes are TRBV10-3 and TRBJ2-7, with D possibly being TRBD1 (5 bases). Sequencing was carried out using blood. The CDR3 bases are TGTGCCATCAGTGAGGACGGACATCCAACCTACGAGCAGTACTTC. This translates into CAISEDGHPTYEQYF.